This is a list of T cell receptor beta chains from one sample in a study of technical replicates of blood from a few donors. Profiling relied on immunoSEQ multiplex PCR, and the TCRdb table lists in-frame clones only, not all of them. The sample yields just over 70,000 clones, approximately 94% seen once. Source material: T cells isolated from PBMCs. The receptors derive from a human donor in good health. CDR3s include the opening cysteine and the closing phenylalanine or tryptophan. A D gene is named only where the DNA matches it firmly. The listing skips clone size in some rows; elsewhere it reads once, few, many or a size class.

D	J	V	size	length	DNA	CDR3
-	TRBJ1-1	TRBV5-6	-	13	TGTGCCAGCAGCTTGCAGGACAATCTGGAAGCTTTCTTT	CASSLQDNLEAFF
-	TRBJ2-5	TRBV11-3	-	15	TGTGCCAGCAGCTCCCGTGAGGGTAGGGTGGAGACCCAGTACTTC	CASSSREGRVETQYF
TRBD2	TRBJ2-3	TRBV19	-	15	TGTGCCAGTAGTTCTAGCGGGAGCAACACAGATACGCAGTATTTT	CASSSSGSNTDTQYF
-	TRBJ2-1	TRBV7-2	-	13	TGTGCCAGCAGTTCTCTAGCAGTCCATGAGCAGTTCTTC	CASSSLAVHEQFF
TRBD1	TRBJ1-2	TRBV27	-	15	TGTGCCAGCAGTACGACAGGGGGGAGGTCCTATGGCTACACCTTC	CASSTTGGRSYGYTF
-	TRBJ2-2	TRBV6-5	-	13	TGTGCCAGCAGTACAGGGAACACCGGGGAGCTGTTTTTT	CASSTGNTGELFF
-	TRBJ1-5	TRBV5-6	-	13	TGTGCCAGCAGCTTAGGGGGGGCAGGGCCCCAGCATTTT	CASSLGGAGPQHF
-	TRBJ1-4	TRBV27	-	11	TGTGCCAGCAGTTTCCAGGAAAAACTGTTTTTT	CASSFQEKLFF
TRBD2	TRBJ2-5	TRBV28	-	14	TGTGCCAGCAGTTCTAGCGGGACGAAGGAGACCCAGTACTTC	CASSSSGTKETQYF
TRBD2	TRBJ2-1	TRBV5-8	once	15	TGTGCCAGCAGCCCGAGACTAGCGGGGCGACCCCCCGGGTTCTTC	CASSPRLAGRPPGFF
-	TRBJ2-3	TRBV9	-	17	TGTGCCAGCAGCCTAGGGACGGGAGAGAGAATAATGGATACGCAGTATTTT	CASSLGTGERIMDTQYF
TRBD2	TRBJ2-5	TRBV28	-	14	TGTGCCAGCAGTTCAAGCGGGAGGCTAGAGACCCAGTACTTC	CASSSSGRLETQYF
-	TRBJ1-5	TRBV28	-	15	TGTGCCAGCAGTCTCTTACGCCCGGGGGGTCAGCCCCAGCATTTT	CASSLLRPGGQPQHF
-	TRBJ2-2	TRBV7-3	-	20	TGTGCCAGCAGCCCGAGGATAAGAGGACTGGGGATAACGAACACCGGGGAGCTGTTTTTT	CASSPRIRGLGITNTGELFF
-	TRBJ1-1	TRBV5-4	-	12	TGTGCCAGCAGCTTGGATGCCGGGAGGGCTTTCTTT	CASSLDAGRAFF
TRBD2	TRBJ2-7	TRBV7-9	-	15	TGTGCCAGCAGCCTCGGGACTAGCGGGAGTAACGAGCAGTACTTC	CASSLGTSGSNEQYF
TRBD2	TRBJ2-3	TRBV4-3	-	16	TGCGCCAGCAGCCCAGCGGGGAGGTTTAGCACAGATACGCAGTATTTT	CASSPAGRFSTDTQYF
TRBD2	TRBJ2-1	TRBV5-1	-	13	TGCGCCAGCAGCTCCGGACTAGCGATTGAGCAGTTCTTC	CASSSGLAIEQFF
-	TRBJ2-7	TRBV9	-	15	TGTGCCAGCAGCTTAGAGGGAGGGGGGGTCTACGAGCAGTACTTC	CASSLEGGGVYEQYF
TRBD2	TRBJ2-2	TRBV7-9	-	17	TGTGCCAGCAGCCCGACTAGCGGGAGGCGTGGGTCCGGGGAGCTGTTTTTT	CASSPTSGRRGSGELFF
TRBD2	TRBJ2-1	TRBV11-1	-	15	TGTGCCAGCAGCCCCGGGACTAGCGGGAGCAATGAGCAGTTCTTC	CASSPGTSGSNEQFF
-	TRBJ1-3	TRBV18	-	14	TGTGCCAGCTCACTTCCCGGGGTTGGAAACACCATATATTTT	CASSLPGVGNTIYF
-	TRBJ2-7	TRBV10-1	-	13	TGCGCCAGCAGTGAGAATGGGGGGAGTGAGCAGTACTTC	CASSENGGSEQYF
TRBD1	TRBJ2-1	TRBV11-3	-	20	TGTGCCAGCAGCTTAGACCGGGACAGGCTAGCCGTTCGGTCCTACAATGAGCAGTTCTTC	CASSLDRDRLAVRSYNEQFF
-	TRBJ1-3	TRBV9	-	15	TGTGCCAGCAGCCCCGACTGGTTTACTGGAAACACCATATATTTT	CASSPDWFTGNTIYF
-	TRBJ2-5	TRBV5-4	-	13	TGTGCCAGCACCTCGACGATAGCGGAGACCCAGTACTTC	CASTSTIAETQYF
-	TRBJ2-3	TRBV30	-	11	TGTGCCTGGAATTTAGCAGATACGCAGTATTTT	CAWNLADTQYF
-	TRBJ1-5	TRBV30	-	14	TGTGCCTGGAGTGTACTGTACGGGGATCAGCCCCAGCATTTT	CAWSVLYGDQPQHF
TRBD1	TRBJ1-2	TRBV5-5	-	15	TGTGCCAGCAGCTTAATGGGGGCAGGGGGCTATGGCTACACCTTC	CASSLMGAGGYGYTF
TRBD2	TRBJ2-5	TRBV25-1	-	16	TGTGCCAGCAGTGAATGGCTAGCGGGATGGCAAGAGACCCAGTACTTC	CASSEWLAGWQETQYF
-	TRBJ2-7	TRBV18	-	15	TGTGCCAGCTCACCTGGGCCGGAGGGAAGCTACGAGCAGTACTTC	CASSPGPEGSYEQYF
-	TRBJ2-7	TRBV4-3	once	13	TGCGCCAGCAGCCAAGAGGGCGGGTACGAGCAGTACTTC	CASSQEGGYEQYF
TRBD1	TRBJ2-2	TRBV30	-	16	TGTGCCTGGAGTCCCGGGACAGGGGGTTGGACCGGGGAGCTGTTTTTT	CAWSPGTGGWTGELFF